The entry below describes one T cell receptor beta chain. The CDR3 totals 17 residues. Germline CDR1 SGHNT, CDR2 YYREEE (reference sequence). V lost 0 bases, J lost 0 bases, and 10 bases lay in between. The data derive from a study of blood T cell repertoires in COVID-19. Recovery meant two consecutive negative NP/OP PCR tests, professional clearance, or resolved symptoms. TCRdb's copy holds only in-frame clones and misses some; the assay was immunoSEQ multiplex PCR. The sample lists more than 300,000 clones, roughly 91% occurring once. The sequenced material came from PBMCs or T cells enriched from blood (not recorded which). The chain is built from TRBV5-4 and TRBJ1-6; possibly TRBD1 for D (5 bases). The sequence derives from a young woman who had recovered from COVID-19. The DNA for the CDR3 is TGTGCCAGCAGCTTGGCAGGGTGGAGCTCCTATAATTCACCCCTCCACTTT. This codes for CASSLAGWSSYNSPLHF.